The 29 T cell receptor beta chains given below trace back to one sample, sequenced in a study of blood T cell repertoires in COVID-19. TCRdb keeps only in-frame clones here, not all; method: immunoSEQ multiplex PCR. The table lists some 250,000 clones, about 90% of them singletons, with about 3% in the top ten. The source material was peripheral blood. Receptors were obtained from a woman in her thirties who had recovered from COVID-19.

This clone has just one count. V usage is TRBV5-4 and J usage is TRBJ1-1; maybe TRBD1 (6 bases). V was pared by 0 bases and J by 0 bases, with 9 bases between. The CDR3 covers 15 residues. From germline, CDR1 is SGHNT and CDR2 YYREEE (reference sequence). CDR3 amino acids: CASSLGGTLNTEAFF. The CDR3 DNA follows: TGTGCCAGCAGCTTGGGGGGGACACTGAACACTGAAGCTTTCTTT.

Here the CDR3 reads CSGGYSETQYF. CDR3 bases: TGCAGTGGCGGTTATTCGGAGACCCAGTACTTC. The gene calls are TRBV20-1 and TRBJ2-5; D unresolved. Per the germline V gene, CDR1 is DFQATT and CDR2 is SNEGSKA (reference sequence). CDR3 length: 11 residues. V lost 7 bases and J lost 5, with 11 bases in between.

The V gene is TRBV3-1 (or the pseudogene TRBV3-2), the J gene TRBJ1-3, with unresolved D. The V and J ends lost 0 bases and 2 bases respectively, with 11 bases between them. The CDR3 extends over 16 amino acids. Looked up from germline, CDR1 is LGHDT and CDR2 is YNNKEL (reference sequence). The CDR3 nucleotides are TGTGCCAGCAGCCAAGATGCGGCCGCGACTGGAAACACCATATATTTT. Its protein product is CASSQDAAATGNTIYF.

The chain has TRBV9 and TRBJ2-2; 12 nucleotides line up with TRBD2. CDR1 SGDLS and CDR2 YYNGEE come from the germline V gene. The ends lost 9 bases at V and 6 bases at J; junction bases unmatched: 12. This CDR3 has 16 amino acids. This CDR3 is CATSPQLAGGAGELFF. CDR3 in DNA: TGTGCCACCTCTCCCCAACTAGCGGGGGGCGCCGGGGAGCTGTTTTTT.

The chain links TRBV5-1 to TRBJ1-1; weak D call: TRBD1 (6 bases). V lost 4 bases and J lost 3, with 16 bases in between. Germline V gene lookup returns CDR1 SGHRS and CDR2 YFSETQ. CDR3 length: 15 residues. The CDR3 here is CASSISGVADTEAFF. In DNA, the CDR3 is TGCGCCAGCAGCATATCAGGGGTGGCGGACACTGAAGCTTTCTTT.

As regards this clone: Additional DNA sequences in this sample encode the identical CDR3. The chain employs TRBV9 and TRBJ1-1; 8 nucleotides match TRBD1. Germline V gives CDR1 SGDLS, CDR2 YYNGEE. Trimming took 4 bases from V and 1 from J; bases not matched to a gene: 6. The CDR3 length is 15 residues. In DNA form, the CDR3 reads TGTGCCAGCAGCCCCCGACAGGGGACGAACACTGAAGCTTTCTTT. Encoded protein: CASSPRQGTNTEAFF.

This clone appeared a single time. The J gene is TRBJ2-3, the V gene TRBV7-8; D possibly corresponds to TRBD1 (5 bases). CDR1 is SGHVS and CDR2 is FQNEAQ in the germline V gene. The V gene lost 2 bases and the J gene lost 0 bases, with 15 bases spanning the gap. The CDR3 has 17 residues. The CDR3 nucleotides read TGTGCCAGCAGCTTACTCTTTGGGCGACAGAGCACAGATACGCAGTATTTT. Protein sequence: CASSLLFGRQSTDTQYF.

Written as DNA, the CDR3 is TGCAGCGTTGAACTCCGGACCGGGGAGCTGTTTTTT. It is translated as CSVELRTGELFF. The chain carries TRBV29-1 and TRBJ2-2; D is uncertain. CDR1 and CDR2 from the germline V gene are SQVTM and ANQGSEA. This CDR3 contains 12 residues. Trimming stripped 2 bases from V and 5 bases from J, with 6 bases between.

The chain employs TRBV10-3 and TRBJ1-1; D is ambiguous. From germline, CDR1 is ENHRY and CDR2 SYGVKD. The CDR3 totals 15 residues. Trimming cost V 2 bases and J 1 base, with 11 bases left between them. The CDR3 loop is CAISEQWSRNTEAFF. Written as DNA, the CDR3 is TGTGCCATCAGTGAGCAATGGTCCAGGAACACTGAAGCTTTCTTT.

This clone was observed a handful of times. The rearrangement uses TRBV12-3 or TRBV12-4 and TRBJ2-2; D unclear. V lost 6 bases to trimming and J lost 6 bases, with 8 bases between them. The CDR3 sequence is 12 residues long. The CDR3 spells CASSPGAGELFF. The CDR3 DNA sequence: TGTGCCAGCAGCCCGGGTGCCGGGGAGCTGTTTTTT.

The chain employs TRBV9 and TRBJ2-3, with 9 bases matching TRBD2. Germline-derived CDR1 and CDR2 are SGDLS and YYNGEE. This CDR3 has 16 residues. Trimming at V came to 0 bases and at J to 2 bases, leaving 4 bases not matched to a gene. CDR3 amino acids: CASSVAGGGDTDTQYF. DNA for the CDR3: TGTGCCAGCAGCGTAGCTGGCGGGGGGGACACAGATACGCAGTATTTT.

The CDR3 spells CASGWTGKDQPQHF. The CDR3 DNA is TGTGCCAGCGGGTGGACAGGGAAGGATCAGCCCCAGCATTTT. The V and J genes are TRBV2 and TRBJ1-5; 8 bases line up with TRBD1. J was trimmed by 5 bases and V by 8 bases; bases with no gene match: 8. The length of the CDR3 is 14 residues. Germline values: CDR1 SNHLY, CDR2 FYNNEI. The full variable domain, rest sourced from reference TRBV2 and TRBJ1-5, is EPEVTQTPSHQVTQMGQEVILRCVPISNHLYFYWYRQILGQKVEFLVSFYNNEISEKSEIFDDQFSVERPDGSNFTLKIRSTKLEDSAMYFCASGWTGKDQPQHFGDGTRLSIL.

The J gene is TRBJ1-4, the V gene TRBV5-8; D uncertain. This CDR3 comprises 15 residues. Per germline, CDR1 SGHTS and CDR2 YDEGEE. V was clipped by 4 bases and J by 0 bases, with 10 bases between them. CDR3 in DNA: TGTGCCAGCAGCGGCGGATTTCCAACTAATGAAAAACTGTTTTTT. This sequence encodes CASSGGFPTNEKLFF.

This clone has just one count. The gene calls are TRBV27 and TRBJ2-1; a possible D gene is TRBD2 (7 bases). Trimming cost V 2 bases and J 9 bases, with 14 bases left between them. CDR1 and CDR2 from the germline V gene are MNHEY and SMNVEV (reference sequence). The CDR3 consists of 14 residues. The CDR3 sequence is CASSLVRGAAEQFF. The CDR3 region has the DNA TGTGCCAGCAGTTTAGTCCGGGGGGCCGCTGAGCAGTTCTTC.

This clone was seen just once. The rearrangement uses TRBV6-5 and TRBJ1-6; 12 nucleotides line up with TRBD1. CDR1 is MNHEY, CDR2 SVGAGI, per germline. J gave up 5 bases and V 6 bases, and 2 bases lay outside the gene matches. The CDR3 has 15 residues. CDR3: CASRGQGAHNSPLHF. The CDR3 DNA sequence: TGTGCCAGCAGGGGACAGGGGGCTCATAATTCACCCCTCCACTTT.

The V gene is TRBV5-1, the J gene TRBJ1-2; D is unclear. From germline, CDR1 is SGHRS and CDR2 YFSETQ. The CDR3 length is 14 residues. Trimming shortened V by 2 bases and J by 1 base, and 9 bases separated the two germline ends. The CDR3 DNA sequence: TGCGCCAGCAGCTTTTTAACAGATAACTATGGCTACACCTTC. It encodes CASSFLTDNYGYTF.

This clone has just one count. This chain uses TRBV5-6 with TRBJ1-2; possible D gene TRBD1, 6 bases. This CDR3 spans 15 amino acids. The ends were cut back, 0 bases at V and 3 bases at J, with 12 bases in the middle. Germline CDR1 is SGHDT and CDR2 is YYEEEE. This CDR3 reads CASSLVFAGDYGYTF. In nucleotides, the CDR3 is TGTGCCAGCAGCTTGGTCTTCGCAGGGGACTATGGCTACACCTTC.

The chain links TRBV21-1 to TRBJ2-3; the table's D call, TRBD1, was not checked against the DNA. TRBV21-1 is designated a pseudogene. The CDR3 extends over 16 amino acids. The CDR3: CASSRTQGSSSDTQYF. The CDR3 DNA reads TGTGCCAGCAGCAGAACACAGGGGTCGTCTTCGGATACGCAGTATTTT.

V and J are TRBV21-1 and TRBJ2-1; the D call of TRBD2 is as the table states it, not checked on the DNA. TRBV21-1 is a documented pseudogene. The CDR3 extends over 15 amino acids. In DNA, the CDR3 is TGTGCCAGCAGCGGAACAGCCGGGACCTACAATGAGCAGTTCTTC. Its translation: CASSGTAGTYNEQFF.

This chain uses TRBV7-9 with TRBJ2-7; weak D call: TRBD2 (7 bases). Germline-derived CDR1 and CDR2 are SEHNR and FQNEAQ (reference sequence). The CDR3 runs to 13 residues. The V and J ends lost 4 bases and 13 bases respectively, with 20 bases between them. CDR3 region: CASSSSLRSGGYF. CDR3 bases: TGTGCCAGCAGCTCCTCTTTGAGGTCGGGGGGCTACTTC.

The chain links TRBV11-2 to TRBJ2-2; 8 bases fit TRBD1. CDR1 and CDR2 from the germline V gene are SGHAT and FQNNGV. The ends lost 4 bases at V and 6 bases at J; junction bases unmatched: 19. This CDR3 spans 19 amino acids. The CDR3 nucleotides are TGTGCCAGCAGCTCTCGCGCGGCAGGGGGCTCGAGGAGGGCCGGGGAGCTGTTTTTT. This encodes CASSSRAAGGSRRAGELFF.

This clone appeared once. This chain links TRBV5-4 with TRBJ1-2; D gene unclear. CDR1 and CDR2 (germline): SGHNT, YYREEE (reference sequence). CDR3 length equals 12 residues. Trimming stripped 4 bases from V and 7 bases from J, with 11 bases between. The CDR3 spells CASSKNEAGYTF. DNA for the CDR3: TGTGCCAGCAGCAAGAACGAAGCTGGCTACACCTTC. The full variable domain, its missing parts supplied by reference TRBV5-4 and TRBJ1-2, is ETGVTQSPTHLIKTRGQQVTLRCSSQSGHNTVSWYQQALGQGPQFIFQYYREEENGRGNFPPRFSGLQFPNYSSELNVNALELDDSALYLCASSKNEAGYTFGSGTRLTVV.

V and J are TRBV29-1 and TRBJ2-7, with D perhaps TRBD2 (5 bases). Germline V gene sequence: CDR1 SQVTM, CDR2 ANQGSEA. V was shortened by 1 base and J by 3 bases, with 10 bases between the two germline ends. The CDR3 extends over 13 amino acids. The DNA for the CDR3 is TGCAGCGTTGAAGCTCCAGGAGGCTACGAGCAGTACTTC. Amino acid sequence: CSVEAPGGYEQYF.

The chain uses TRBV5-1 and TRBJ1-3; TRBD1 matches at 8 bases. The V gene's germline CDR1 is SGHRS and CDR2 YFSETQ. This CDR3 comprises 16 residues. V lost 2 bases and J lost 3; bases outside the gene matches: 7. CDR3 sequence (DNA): TGCGCCAGCAGCTTTGGGCAGGGGGCTAGTGGAAACACCATATATTTT. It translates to CASSFGQGASGNTIYF.

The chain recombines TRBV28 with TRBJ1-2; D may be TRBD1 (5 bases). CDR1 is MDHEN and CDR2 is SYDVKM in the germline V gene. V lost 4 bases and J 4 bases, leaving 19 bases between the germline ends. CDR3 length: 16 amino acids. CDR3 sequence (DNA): TGTGCCAGCAGTTCCCCGACAGACGGTGAACGCTATGGCTACACCTTC. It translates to CASSSPTDGERYGYTF.

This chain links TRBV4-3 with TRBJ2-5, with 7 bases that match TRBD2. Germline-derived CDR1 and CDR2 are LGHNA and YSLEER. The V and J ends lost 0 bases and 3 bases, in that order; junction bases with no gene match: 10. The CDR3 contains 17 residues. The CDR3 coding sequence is TGCGCCAGCAGCCAAGATCACGGGACTATACGAGAAGAGACCCAGTACTTC. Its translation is CASSQDHGTIREETQYF.

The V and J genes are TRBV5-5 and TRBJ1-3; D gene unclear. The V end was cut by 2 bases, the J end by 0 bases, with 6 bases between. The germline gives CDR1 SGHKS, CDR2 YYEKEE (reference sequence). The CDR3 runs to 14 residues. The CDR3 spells CASSFFLSGNTIYF. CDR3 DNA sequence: TGTGCCAGCAGCTTCTTCCTCTCTGGAAACACCATATATTTT.

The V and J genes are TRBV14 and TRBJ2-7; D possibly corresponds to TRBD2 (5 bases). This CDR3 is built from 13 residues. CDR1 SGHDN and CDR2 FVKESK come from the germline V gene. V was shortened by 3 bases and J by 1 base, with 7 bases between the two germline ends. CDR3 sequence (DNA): TGTGCCAGCAGCCACGGGGATTCCTACGAGCAGTACTTC. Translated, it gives CASSHGDSYEQYF.

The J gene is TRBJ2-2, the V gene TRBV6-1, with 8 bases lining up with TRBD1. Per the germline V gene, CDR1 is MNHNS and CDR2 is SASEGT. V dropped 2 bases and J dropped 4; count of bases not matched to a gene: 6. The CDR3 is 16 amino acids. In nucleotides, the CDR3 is TGTGCCAGCAGTGAAACCCAGGGGGCAAGCACCGGGGAGCTGTTTTTT. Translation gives CASSETQGASTGELFF.